The 23 T cell receptor beta chains in this list originate from one sample, sequenced in a study of OX40 agonist ivuxolimab in advanced cancers. Assay used: immunoSEQ multiplex PCR; TCRdb lists only in-frame clones, some missing. This repertoire shows about 72,000 clones, over 75% found once; its top ten account for approximately 5%. This specimen was CD4+ or CD8+ T cells sorted from blood, taken in a trial of the OX40 agonist ivuxolimab. The receptors here all came from an adult with an advanced solid tumor such as melanoma, head and neck, liver or kidney cancer.

This clone was counted between two and nine times. This CDR3 is also generated by other DNA sequences in the sample. The chain carries TRBV7-9 and TRBJ1-2; D remains ambiguous. V lost 2 bases and J lost 1, with 5 bases in between. The CDR3 has 13 residues. Germline V gives CDR1 SEHNR, CDR2 FQNEAQ (reference sequence). CDR3 sequence reads: CASSLSNNYGYTF. CDR3 DNA: TGTGCCAGCAGCTTAAGCAATAACTATGGCTACACCTTC.

This chain uses TRBV19 with TRBJ1-1, with TRBD1 matching over 7 bases. The CDR3 length is 16 residues. Trimming cost V 6 bases and J 5 bases; bases outside gene matches: 15. Germline V CDR1 and CDR2: LNHDA, SQIVND (reference sequence). The DNA for the CDR3 is TGTGCCAGTAGCCAGACAGGGAGAGGATCAGAGACTGAAGCTTTCTTT. Residues: CASSQTGRGSETEAFF.

V is TRBV27 and J is TRBJ2-5; D unresolved. V lost 6 bases and J 11 bases, leaving 22 bases between the germline ends. The CDR3 spans 14 residues. Germline V lookup: CDR1 MNHEY, CDR2 SMNVEV (reference sequence). The chain's CDR3 is CASRDPMGGREQYF. In DNA, the CDR3 is TGTGCCAGCAGGGACCCGATGGGCGGCCGTGAGCAGTACTTC.

This rearrangement joins TRBV6-6 to TRBJ2-3; possible D gene TRBD2, 6 bases. Germline V gene sequence: CDR1 MNHNY, CDR2 SVGAGI (reference sequence). CDR3 length: 15 amino acids. V lost 6 bases to trimming and J lost 5 bases, with 18 bases between them. CDR3 protein: CASSNARDERDTQYF. The CDR3 bases are TGTGCCAGCAGCAACGCGCGGGACGAACGAGATACGCAGTATTTT.

This chain connects TRBV9 to TRBJ2-7, with TRBD1 identical over 10 bases. Per germline, CDR1 SGDLS and CDR2 YYNGEE. J was trimmed by 2 bases and V by 4 bases; bases with no gene match: 6. The CDR3 consists of 15 residues. CDR3 in DNA: TGTGCCAGCAGCTATGGGACAGGGGATACCTACGAGCAGTACTTC. This gives the protein CASSYGTGDTYEQYF. The entire variable domain, with the rest obtained from reference TRBV9 and TRBJ2-7, is as follows: DSGVTQTPKHLITATGQRVTLRCSPRSGDLSVYWYQQSLDQGLQFLIQYYNGEERAKGNILERFSAQQFPDLHSELNLSSLELGDSALYFCASSYGTGDTYEQYFGPGTRLTVT.

The CDR3 loop reads CASSQEGNTIYF. The CDR3 DNA follows: TGTGCCAGCAGCCAGGAGGGAAACACCATATATTTT. V gene TRBV4-2 combines with J gene TRBJ1-3; D gene uncertain. The CDR3 runs 12 residues. The V end was cut by 3 bases, the J end by 4 bases, with 4 bases between. Germline V lookup: CDR1 LGHNA, CDR2 YNFKEQ.

The V gene is TRBV4-3, the J gene TRBJ1-1; D not certain. V lost 10 bases and J 5 bases, leaving 8 bases between the germline ends. The CDR3 covers 10 residues. CDR1 and CDR2 from the germline V gene are LGHNA and YSLEER. CDR3: CAILRTEAFF. CDR3 DNA sequence: TGCGCCATCCTACGGACTGAAGCTTTCTTT.

The rearrangement links TRBV11-2 to TRBJ1-5; weak D call: TRBD1 (5 bases). The CDR3 spans 13 residues. V gave up 2 bases and J gave up 9 bases, with 11 bases separating them. Germline V gives CDR1 SGHAT, CDR2 FQNNGV. This CDR3 reads CASSLNPDRPQHF. As DNA, the CDR3 is TGTGCCAGCAGCTTAAATCCCGACAGGCCCCAGCATTTT. Full variable domain (outside the CDR3, taken from reference TRBV11-2 and TRBJ1-5): EAGVAQSPRYKIIEKRQSVAFWCNPISGHATLYWYQQILGQGPKLLIQFQNNGVVDDSQLPKDRFSAERLKGVDSTLKIQPAKLEDSAVYLCASSLNPDRPQHFGDGTRLSIL.

CDR3 loop: CASSLISSYTF. DNA of the CDR3: TGTGCCAGCAGCTTGATTAGTAGCTACACCTTC. The V call is TRBV5-5, the J call TRBJ1-2; no firm D call. Trimming left V 1 base short and J 9 bases short, with 7 bases between. CDR3 length equals 11 residues. Germline values: CDR1 SGHKS, CDR2 YYEKEE (reference sequence).

V and J are TRBV5-1 and TRBJ1-4; 8 bases map to TRBD1. V lost 4 bases and J lost 4; bases outside the gene matches: 6. Germline CDR1 and CDR2: SGHRS and YFSETQ. The CDR3 spans 15 residues. CDR3 sequence (DNA): TGCGCCAGCAGCACATGGGGACAGGTTAATGAAAAACTGTTTTTT. Translated: CASSTWGQVNEKLFF.

The V and J genes are TRBV9 and TRBJ1-2, with D unresolved. CDR3 length equals 15 residues. Deletions cut 0 bases from V and 3 bases from J, with 12 bases between. Germline V gene data show CDR1 as SGDLS and CDR2 as YYNGEE. The CDR3 sequence is CASSVGSLLDYGYTF. Here the CDR3 DNA reads TGTGCCAGCAGCGTAGGGTCCCTACTAGACTATGGCTACACCTTC.

This chain connects TRBV5-4 to TRBJ2-5; D tentatively fits TRBD1 or TRBD2 (5 bases each). Germline V gene lookup returns CDR1 SGHNT and CDR2 YYREEE (reference sequence). Trimming pared 4 bases from V and 2 bases from J, leaving 15 bases between. The CDR3 length is 15 residues. Here the CDR3 DNA reads TGTGCCAGCAGCGCCCCGGGACGGTTACAAGAGACCCAGTACTTC. Translation gives CASSAPGRLQETQYF.

V and J are TRBV7-6 and TRBJ2-1; TRBD2 matches at 9 bases. The length of the CDR3 is 16 residues. CDR1 is SGHVS, CDR2 FNYEAQ, per germline. Losses at the gene ends were 4 bases for V and 8 bases for J; bases not matched to a gene: 12. The CDR3 loop is CASSSTGTSLSYEQFF. CDR3 nucleotides: TGTGCCAGCAGCTCAACCGGGACTAGCTTATCATATGAGCAGTTCTTC.

V usage is TRBV7-8 and J usage is TRBJ2-3; D is perhaps TRBD1 (6 bases). Deletions cut 0 bases from V and 2 bases from J, with 9 bases between. The germline V gene encodes CDR1 SGHVS and CDR2 FQNEAQ. CDR3 length: 15 amino acids. The CDR3 is CASSLAGADTDTQYF. The CDR3 DNA reads as TGTGCCAGCAGCTTAGCGGGGGCCGACACAGATACGCAGTATTTT.

V gene TRBV11-3 combines with J gene TRBJ1-1; D remains unclear. Germline V lookup: CDR1 SGHNT, CDR2 YENEEA. The CDR3 runs 14 residues. Trimming left V 3 bases short and J 0 bases short, with 8 bases between. The CDR3 loop reads CASSLSDMNTEAFF. The CDR3 DNA reads TGTGCCAGCAGCTTGAGCGATATGAACACTGAAGCTTTCTTT.

This chain uses TRBV11-3 with TRBJ2-2; D unclear. The CDR3 sequence is 14 residues long. V dropped 4 bases and J dropped 8 bases, with 14 bases sitting between them. The germline CDR1 and CDR2 sequences are SGHNT and YENEEA. CDR3 coding DNA: TGTGCCAGCAGCTACTTGAATCCGGCAGGGGAGCTGTTTTTT. Amino acids: CASSYLNPAGELFF.

This CDR3 reads CASSLVQGFAGNTIYF. CDR3 nucleotides: TGTGCCAGCAGCTTAGTACAGGGGTTCGCTGGAAACACCATATATTTT. The chain uses TRBV11-2 and TRBJ1-3, with 7 bases matching TRBD1. CDR1 is SGHAT, CDR2 FQNNGV, per germline. V lost 1 base, J lost 2 bases, and 5 bases stayed unmatched. This CDR3 has 16 residues.

This chain links TRBV5-1 with TRBJ2-3; 11 nucleotides agree with TRBD2. CDR1 SGHRS and CDR2 YFSETQ come from the germline V gene. The CDR3 has 17 amino acids. Losses at the gene ends were 1 base for V and 4 bases for J; bases not matched to a gene: 8. In DNA, the CDR3 is TGCGCCAGCAGCTTGCTACTAGCGGGGGCCTCACCAGATACGCAGTATTTT. Protein product: CASSLLLAGASPDTQYF.

The V gene is TRBV4-3, the J gene TRBJ1-3, with a weak D call TRBD1 (5 bases). V lost 3 bases and J lost 0, with 12 bases in between. The CDR3 consists of 16 residues. In germline, CDR1 is LGHNA, CDR2 YSLEER. The CDR3 region has the DNA TGCGCCAGCAGCCAGTTCGGGACGGCCTCTGGAAACACCATATATTTT. Its protein is CASSQFGTASGNTIYF.

In this sample, this clone turned up once. This sequence joins TRBV5-1 and TRBJ2-3; maybe TRBD2 (6 bases). CDR1 SGHRS and CDR2 YFSETQ come from the germline V gene. The CDR3 extends over 14 amino acids. With 1 base removed from V and 5 bases from J, the gap between germline ends came to 11 bases. The CDR3 DNA reads TGCGCCAGCAGCTTGACTCAGGGAGGAGATACGCAGTATTTT. Translation gives CASSLTQGGDTQYF.

This clone was seen only a few times. V and J are TRBV5-1 and TRBJ2-5; 7 bases are shared with TRBD2. V dropped 2 bases and J dropped 1; count of bases not matched to a gene: 8. The length of the CDR3 is 16 residues. Germline-derived CDR1 and CDR2 are SGHRS and YFSETQ. In nucleotides, the CDR3 is TGCGCCAGCAGCTTAGCGGGGAACCATCTCCAAGAGACCCAGTACTTC. Translated: CASSLAGNHLQETQYF.

V and J are TRBV18 and TRBJ1-3; D not certain. V shed 3 bases and J shed 4 bases, with 13 bases lying between them. The germline gives CDR1 KGHSH, CDR2 LQKENI. This CDR3 is built from 15 residues. The CDR3 nucleotides read TGTGCCAGCTCACCCCTAGGGTCGCCCGGAAACACCATATATTTT. Amino acid sequence: CASSPLGSPGNTIYF.

This chain joins TRBV11-3 and TRBJ2-3; 14 bases match TRBD2. After removal of 5 bases from V and 5 bases from J, the junction contained 6 bases not matched to a gene. The germline gives CDR1 SGHNT, CDR2 YENEEA. The CDR3 length is 16 residues. The CDR3, as DNA: TGTGCCAGCAGCCCGGGACTAGCGGGAGCTGGAGATACGCAGTATTTT. Its translation is CASSPGLAGAGDTQYF.